The table lists the clone carrying this T cell receptor (beta chain) with many counts. What it binds is not known. These data are taken from a study of Graves' ophthalmopathy and Graves' hyperthyroidism. Study results and caveats: With a specificity of 72.22% and a sensitivity of 70.59%, the model predicted ophthalmopathy progression. Most thyroid-expanded clonotypes exceeding 0.001 frequency were also found in blood.

CDR3 regions of TCR beta were amplified from RNA transcripts. An initial RT-PCR round employing HTBI primers preceded a second-round multiplex PCR. TCRdb processed the multiplex PCR reads anew with MiXCR; each CDR3 protein has one entry. The sample lists 600,000 to 950,000 distinct CDR3 sequences; roughly two fifths were seen once. V lost 6 bases, J lost 2 bases, and 8 bases lay in between. CDR1 is SNHLY and CDR2 is FYNNEI in the germline V gene. The CDR3 runs to 13 residues. The sequenced sample was peripheral blood. The chain recombines TRBV2 with TRBJ1-5, with D unclear. The sequence was obtained from an adult man with Graves' ophthalmopathy. The CDR3: CASRDTGNQPQHF. The CDR3 nucleotides read TGTGCCAGCAGAGACACGGGCAATCAGCCCCAGCATTTT. Filled out from reference TRBV2 and TRBJ1-5, the complete variable domain reads EPEVTQTPSHQVTQMGQEVILRCVPISNHLYFYWYRQILGQKVEFLVSFYNNEISEKSEIFDDQFSVERPDGSNFTLKIRSTKLEDSAMYFCASRDTGNQPQHFGDGTRLSIL.